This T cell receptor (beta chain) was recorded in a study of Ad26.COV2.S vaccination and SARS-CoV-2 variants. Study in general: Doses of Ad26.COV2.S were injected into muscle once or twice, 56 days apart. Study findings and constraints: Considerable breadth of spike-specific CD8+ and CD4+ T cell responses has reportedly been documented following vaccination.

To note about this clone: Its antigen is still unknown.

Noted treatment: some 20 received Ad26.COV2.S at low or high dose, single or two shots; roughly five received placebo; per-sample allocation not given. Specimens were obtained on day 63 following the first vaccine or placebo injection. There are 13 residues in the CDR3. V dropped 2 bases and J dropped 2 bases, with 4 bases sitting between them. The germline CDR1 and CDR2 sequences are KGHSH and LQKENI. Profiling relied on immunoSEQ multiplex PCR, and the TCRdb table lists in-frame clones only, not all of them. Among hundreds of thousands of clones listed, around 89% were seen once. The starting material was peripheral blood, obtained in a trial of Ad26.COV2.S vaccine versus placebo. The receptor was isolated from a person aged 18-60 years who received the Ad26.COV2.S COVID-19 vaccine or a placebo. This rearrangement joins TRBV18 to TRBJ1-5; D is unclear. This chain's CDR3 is CASSPTRNQPQHF. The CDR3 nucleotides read TGTGCCAGCTCACCAACCCGCAATCAGCCCCAGCATTTT.